This passage covers 21 T cell receptor beta chains from one sample sequenced in a study of T cell responses to AZD1222 COVID-19 vaccine. The method was immunoSEQ multiplex PCR; TCRdb's version includes in-frame clones alone and lacks a portion of them. The sample has tens of thousands of clones, about nine tenths seen once. The sample in question was peripheral blood, obtained on day 0 of AZD1222 vaccination. Receptors were obtained from an adult in good health.

The chain employs TRBV6-5 and TRBJ1-5, with unresolved D. The V end was cut by 0 bases, the J end by 2 bases, with 8 bases between. Germline CDR1 and CDR2: MNHEY and SVGAGI. The CDR3 has 15 amino acids. DNA for the CDR3: TGTGCCAGCAGTTACTCGGTCCAGGGCAATCAGCCCCAGCATTTT. Encoded protein: CASSYSVQGNQPQHF.

The chain couples TRBV5-1 to TRBJ2-5; 8 nucleotides agree with TRBD2. Germline CDR1 and CDR2: SGHRS and YFSETQ. The V segment lost 3 bases and the J segment 5 bases; nucleotides outside the gene matches: 6. The CDR3 is 14 residues long. The CDR3 loop reads CASSSAGGGETQYF. CDR3 DNA: TGCGCCAGCAGCTCCGCGGGAGGAGGGGAGACCCAGTACTTC.

The chain carries TRBV30 and TRBJ1-6, with D tentatively TRBD1 (6 bases). V was trimmed by 3 bases and J by 11 bases, leaving 11 bases between them. Germline values: CDR1 GTSNPN, CDR2 SVGIG (reference sequence). The CDR3 has 12 amino acids. The CDR3, as DNA: TGTGCCTGGAGGGCAGGGGAGGCACCCCTCCACTTT. It is translated as CAWRAGEAPLHF.

There are a few counts of this clone. J is TRBJ1-1 and V is TRBV27; D ambiguous. Germline CDR1 reads MNHEY; CDR2 reads SMNVEV (reference sequence). CDR3 size: 13 residues. V shed 5 bases and J shed 8 bases, with 15 bases lying between them. The CDR3 nucleotides read TGTGCCAGCAGTCACCACCGGTCAGCCGAAGCTTTCTTT. Protein product: CASSHHRSAEAFF.

This rearrangement joins TRBV5-1 to TRBJ1-5, with D possibly being TRBD1 (6 bases). V was shortened by 4 bases and J by 6 bases, with 11 bases between the two germline ends. Germline V CDR1 and CDR2: SGHRS, YFSETQ. CDR3 size: 13 residues. CDR3 loop: CASSPEGVQPQHF. DNA of the CDR3: TGCGCCAGCAGCCCTGAGGGGGTTCAGCCCCAGCATTTT.

This clone showed up just a few times. The chain links TRBV28 to TRBJ1-5, with a weak D call TRBD1 (5 bases). V lost 7 bases to trimming and J lost 2 bases, with 30 bases between them. From germline, CDR1 is MDHEN and CDR2 SYDVKM. CDR3 length equals 20 residues. CDR3: CASTEFRDEGILGGNQPQHF. The CDR3 region has the DNA TGTGCCAGCACCGAATTCCGGGACGAGGGAATTCTTGGTGGCAATCAGCCCCAGCATTTT. Full variable domain (outside the CDR3, taken from reference TRBV28 and TRBJ1-5): DVKVTQSSRYLVKRTGEKVFLECVQDMDHENMFWYRQDPGLGLRLIYFSYDVKMKEKGDIPEGYSVSREKKERFSLILESASTNQTSMYLCASTEFRDEGILGGNQPQHFGDGTRLSIL.

This rearrangement joins TRBV3-1 (or the pseudogene TRBV3-2) to TRBJ2-3; weak D call: TRBD2 (6 bases). The length of the CDR3 is 14 residues. In germline, CDR1 is LGHDT, CDR2 YNNKEL (reference sequence). The ends were cut back, 3 bases at V and 3 bases at J, with 10 bases in the middle. CDR3 nucleotides: TGTGCCAGCAGCCACGGGGGTAGGACAGATACGCAGTATTTT. This codes for CASSHGGRTDTQYF.

In its sample, this clone was seen a few times. This sequence joins TRBV6-1 and TRBJ2-7; 10 bases map to TRBD1. Germline loops: CDR1 MNHNS, CDR2 SASEGT. The V gene end was trimmed by 4 bases and the J gene end by 2 bases; junction bases not matched to a gene: 8. The CDR3 has 16 amino acids. The DNA for the CDR3 is TGTGCCAGCAGTGTGATCCCAGGACAGGGGGCCTACGAGCAGTACTTC. As protein: CASSVIPGQGAYEQYF.

This chain uses TRBV30 with TRBJ1-4; 8 bases match TRBD1. The CDR3 spans 15 residues. V was pared by 4 bases and J by 4 bases, with 8 bases of the junction left unmatched. CDR1 and CDR2 from the germline V gene are GTSNPN and SVGIG (reference sequence). The CDR3 sequence is CAWKKTGVRNEKLFF. Here the CDR3 DNA reads TGTGCCTGGAAGAAGACAGGGGTCCGTAATGAAAAACTGTTTTTT.

The rearrangement uses TRBV19 and TRBJ2-3; 8 bases are a match to TRBD2. CDR1 is LNHDA, CDR2 SQIVND, per germline (reference sequence). The CDR3 spans 14 residues. J gave up 2 bases and V 7 bases, and 5 bases lay outside the gene matches. The CDR3 bases are TGTGCCAGTACTCGGGGGGGGAACACAGATACGCAGTATTTT. Translation gives CASTRGGNTDTQYF.

V usage is TRBV25-1 and J usage is TRBJ1-2; 7 bases fit TRBD1. The V segment lost 4 bases and the J segment 3 bases; nucleotides outside the gene matches: 5. CDR1 is MGHDK and CDR2 is SYGVNS in the germline V gene. The CDR3 loop spans 14 amino acids. The CDR3 DNA reads TGTGCCAGCAGTGGATTTGGGACAGACTATGGCTACACCTTC. Amino acids: CASSGFGTDYGYTF.

The V call is TRBV7-2, the J call TRBJ2-2; D unclear. The CDR3 is 16 residues long. The germline gives CDR1 SGHTA, CDR2 FQGNSA. With 2 bases removed from V and 5 bases from J, the gap between germline ends came to 15 bases. As DNA, the CDR3 is TGTGCCAGCAGCTTAAAGCGACTCGCCGTTACCGGGGAGCTGTTTTTT. Translated: CASSLKRLAVTGELFF.

This clone was recorded only once. This chain connects TRBV18 to TRBJ1-2, with 9 bases lining up with TRBD1. J lost 6 bases, V lost 2 bases, and 4 bases had no gene match. CDR1 and CDR2 (germline): KGHSH, LQKENI. The CDR3 is 14 residues long. In nucleotides, the CDR3 is TGTGCCAGCTCACCAGGCCGGGACAGGGATGGCTACACCTTC. This translates into CASSPGRDRDGYTF. Full variable domain (rest looked up from reference TRBV18 and TRBJ1-2): NAGVMQNPRHLVRRRGQEARLRCSPMKGHSHVYWYRQLPEEGLKFMVYLQKENIIDESGMPKERFSAEFPKEGPSILRIQQVVRGDSAAYFCASSPGRDRDGYTFGSGTRLTVV.

V usage is TRBV18 and J usage is TRBJ1-2; 7 nucleotides line up with TRBD1. Per germline, CDR1 KGHSH and CDR2 LQKENI. The V and J ends lost 6 bases and 4 bases, in that order; junction bases with no gene match: 8. This CDR3 has 14 residues. The CDR3 protein is CASSRQGDLYGYTF. As DNA, the CDR3 is TGTGCCAGCTCGCGCCAGGGGGATCTCTATGGCTACACCTTC.

The chain is built from TRBV10-1 and TRBJ1-3; D uncertain. With 5 bases removed from V and 4 bases from J, the gap between germline ends came to 9 bases. CDR1 is WNHNN, CDR2 SYGVQD, per germline (reference sequence). This CDR3 region has 13 residues. The CDR3 is CASSLENGNTIYF. CDR3 sequence (DNA): TGCGCCAGCAGTTTGGAAAACGGAAACACCATATATTTT.

This chain uses TRBV3-1 (or the pseudogene TRBV3-2) with TRBJ2-2; D gene uncertain. The CDR3 is made up of 14 amino acids. The germline V gene has CDR1 LGHDT and CDR2 YNNKEL (reference sequence). V was pared by 1 base and J by 2 bases, with 5 bases between. The CDR3 DNA follows: TGTGCCAGCAGCCAAGGACTTAACACCGGGGAGCTGTTTTTT. Residues: CASSQGLNTGELFF.

The chain recombines TRBV20-1 with TRBJ2-7; 10 bases line up with TRBD1. The J segment lost 7 bases and the V segment lost 3 bases, leaving 6 bases of the junction unmatched. Per germline, CDR1 DFQATT and CDR2 SNEGSKA (reference sequence). This CDR3 contains 13 residues. In nucleotides, the CDR3 is TGCAGTGCTAGTAGACAGGGGGCGCTAGAGCAGTACTTC. Encoded protein: CSASRQGALEQYF.

This rearrangement joins TRBV2 to TRBJ1-5; no reliable D call. The germline V gene encodes CDR1 SNHLY and CDR2 FYNNEI. The CDR3 is 13 amino acids. V was shortened by 4 bases and J by 6 bases, with 10 bases between the two germline ends. The CDR3 DNA sequence: TGTGCCAGCAGTGTTACCGTATCTCAGCCCCAGCATTTT. It specifies CASSVTVSQPQHF.

J is TRBJ2-7 and V is TRBV2; D might be TRBD2 (6 bases). Per the germline V gene, CDR1 is SNHLY and CDR2 is FYNNEI. Trimming stripped 7 bases from V and 2 bases from J, with 9 bases between. The length of the CDR3 is 12 residues. The CDR3 region has the DNA TGTGCCAGCACGGGGGACGCCTACGAGCAGTACTTC. Translation gives CASTGDAYEQYF.

This chain links TRBV7-3 with TRBJ2-3; D not resolved. CDR3 length: 14 amino acids. Between the trimmed V and J ends, which lost 1 base and 6 bases, there was a span of 11 bases. Germline V CDR1 and CDR2: SGHTA, FQGTGA. The CDR3: CASSLMPNADTQYF. The CDR3 DNA follows: TGTGCCAGCAGCTTAATGCCCAACGCCGATACGCAGTATTTT. The whole variable domain, filled in from reference TRBV7-3 and TRBJ2-3, reads GAGVSQTPSNKVTEKGKYVELRCDPISGHTALYWYRQSLGQGPEFLIYFQGTGAADDSGLPNDRFFAVRPEGSVSTLKIQRTERGDSAVYLCASSLMPNADTQYFGPGTRLTVL.

The chain has TRBV21-1 and TRBJ1-1; TRBD1, the table's D call, lacks a check against the DNA. TRBV21-1 constitutes a pseudogene. The CDR3 is made up of 11 amino acids. The CDR3, as DNA: TGTGCCAGCAGCGGGGGCAGGGAAGCTTTCTTT. Protein: CASSGGREAFF.